This T cell receptor beta chain was sequenced for a study of T cells in Graves' hyperthyroidism and ophthalmopathy. From roughly 10 ml of fresh peripheral blood, PBMCs were isolated. This clonotype was seen many times. Amplification of TCR beta CDR3 regions was performed using RNA transcripts as template. With the HTBI primer set, the TCR CDR3 went through a first round of RT-PCR. TCRdb reprocessed the multiplex PCR reads with MiXCR, giving one entry per CDR3 protein. This sample has a few hundred thousand distinct CDR3 sequences; 20% to 25% occur once, and the top ten carry 50%. With 6 bases removed from V and 5 bases from J, the gap between germline ends came to 23 bases. The germline V gene encodes CDR1 MNHEY and CDR2 SVGEGT. The CDR3 extends over 16 amino acids.

The chain has TRBV6-2 or TRBV6-3 and TRBJ2-7, with D possibly matching TRBD2 (7 bases). This receptor was identified in a woman in her 50s with Graves' hyperthyroidism. The sample comprised blood. CDR3 loop: CASSPETGGTIHEQYF. CDR3 nucleotides: TGTGCCAGCAGCCCCGAAACCGGGGGGACAATCCACGAGCAGTACTTC.